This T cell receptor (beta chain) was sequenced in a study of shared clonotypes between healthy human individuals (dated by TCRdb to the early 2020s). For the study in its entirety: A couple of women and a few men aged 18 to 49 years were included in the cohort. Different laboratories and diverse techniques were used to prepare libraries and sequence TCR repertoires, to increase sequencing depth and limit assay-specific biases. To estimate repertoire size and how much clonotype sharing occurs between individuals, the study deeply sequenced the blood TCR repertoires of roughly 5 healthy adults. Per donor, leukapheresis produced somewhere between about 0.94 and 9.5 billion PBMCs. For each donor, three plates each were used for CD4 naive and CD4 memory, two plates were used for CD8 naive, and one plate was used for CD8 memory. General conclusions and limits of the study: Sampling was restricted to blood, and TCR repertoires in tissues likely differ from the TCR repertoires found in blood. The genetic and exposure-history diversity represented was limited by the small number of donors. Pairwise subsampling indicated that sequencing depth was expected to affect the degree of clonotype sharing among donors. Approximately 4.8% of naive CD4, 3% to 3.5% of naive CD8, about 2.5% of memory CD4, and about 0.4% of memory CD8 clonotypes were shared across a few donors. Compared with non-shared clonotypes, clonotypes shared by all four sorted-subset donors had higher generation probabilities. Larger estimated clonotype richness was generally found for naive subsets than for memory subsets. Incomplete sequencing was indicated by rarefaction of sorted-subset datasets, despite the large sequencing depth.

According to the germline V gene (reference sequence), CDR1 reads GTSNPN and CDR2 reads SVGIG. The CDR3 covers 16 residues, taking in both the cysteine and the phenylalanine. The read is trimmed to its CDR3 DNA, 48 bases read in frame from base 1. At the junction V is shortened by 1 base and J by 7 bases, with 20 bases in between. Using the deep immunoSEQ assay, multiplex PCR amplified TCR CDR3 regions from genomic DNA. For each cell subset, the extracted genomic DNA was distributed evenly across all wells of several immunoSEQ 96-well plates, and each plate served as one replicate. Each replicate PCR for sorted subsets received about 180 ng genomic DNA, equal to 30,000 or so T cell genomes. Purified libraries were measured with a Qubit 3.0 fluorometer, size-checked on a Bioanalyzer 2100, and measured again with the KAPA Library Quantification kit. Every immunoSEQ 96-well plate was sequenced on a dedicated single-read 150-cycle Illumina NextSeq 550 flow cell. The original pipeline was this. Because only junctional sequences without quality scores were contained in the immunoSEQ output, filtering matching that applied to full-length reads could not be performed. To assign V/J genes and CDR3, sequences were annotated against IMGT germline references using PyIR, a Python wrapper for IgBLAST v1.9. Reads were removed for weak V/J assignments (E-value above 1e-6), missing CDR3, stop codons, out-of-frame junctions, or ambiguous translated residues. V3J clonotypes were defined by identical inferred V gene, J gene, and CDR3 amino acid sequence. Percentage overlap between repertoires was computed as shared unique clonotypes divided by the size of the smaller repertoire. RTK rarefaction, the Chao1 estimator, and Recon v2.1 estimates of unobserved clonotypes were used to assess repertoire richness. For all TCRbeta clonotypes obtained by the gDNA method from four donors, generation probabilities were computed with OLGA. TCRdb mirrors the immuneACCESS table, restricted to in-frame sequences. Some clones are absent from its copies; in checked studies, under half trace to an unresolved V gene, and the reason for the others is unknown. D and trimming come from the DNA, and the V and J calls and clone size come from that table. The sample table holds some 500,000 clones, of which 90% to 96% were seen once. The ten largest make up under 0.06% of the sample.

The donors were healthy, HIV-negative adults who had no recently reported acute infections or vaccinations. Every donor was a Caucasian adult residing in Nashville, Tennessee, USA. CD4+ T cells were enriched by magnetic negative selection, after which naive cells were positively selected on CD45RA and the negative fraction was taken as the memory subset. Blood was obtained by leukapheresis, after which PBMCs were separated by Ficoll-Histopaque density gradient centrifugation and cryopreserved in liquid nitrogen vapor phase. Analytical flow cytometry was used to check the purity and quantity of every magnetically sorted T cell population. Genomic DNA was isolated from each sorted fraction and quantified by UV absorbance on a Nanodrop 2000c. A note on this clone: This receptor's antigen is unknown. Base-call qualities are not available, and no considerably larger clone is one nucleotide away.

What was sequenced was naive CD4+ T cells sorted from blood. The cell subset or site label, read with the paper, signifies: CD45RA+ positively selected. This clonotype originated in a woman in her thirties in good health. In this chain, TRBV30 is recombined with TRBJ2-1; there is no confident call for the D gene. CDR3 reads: CAWSDPRRRRGNEQFF. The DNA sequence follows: TGTGCCTGGAGTGACCCCCGCCGGCGAAGAGGTAATGAGCAGTTCTTC.